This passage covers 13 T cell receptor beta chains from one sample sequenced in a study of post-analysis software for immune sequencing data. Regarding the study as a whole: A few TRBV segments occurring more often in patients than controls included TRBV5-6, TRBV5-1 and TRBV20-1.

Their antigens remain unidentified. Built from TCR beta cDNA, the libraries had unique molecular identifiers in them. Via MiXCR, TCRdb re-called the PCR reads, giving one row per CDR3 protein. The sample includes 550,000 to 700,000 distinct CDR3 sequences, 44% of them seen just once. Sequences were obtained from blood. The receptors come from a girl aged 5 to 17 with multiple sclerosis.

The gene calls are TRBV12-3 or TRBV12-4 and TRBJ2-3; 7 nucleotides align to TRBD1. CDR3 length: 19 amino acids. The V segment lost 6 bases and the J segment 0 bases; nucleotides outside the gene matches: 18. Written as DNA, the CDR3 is TGTGCCAGCAGGAGACAGGGAATAGGAATCGAAAATAGCACAGATACGCAGTATTTT. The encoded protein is CASRRQGIGIENSTDTQYF.

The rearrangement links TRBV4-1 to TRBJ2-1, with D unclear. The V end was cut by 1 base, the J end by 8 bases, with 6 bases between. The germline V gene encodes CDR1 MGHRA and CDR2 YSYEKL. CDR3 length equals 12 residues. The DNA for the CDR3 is TGCGCCAGCAGCCAAGGAAATGATGAGCAGTTCTTC. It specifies CASSQGNDEQFF.

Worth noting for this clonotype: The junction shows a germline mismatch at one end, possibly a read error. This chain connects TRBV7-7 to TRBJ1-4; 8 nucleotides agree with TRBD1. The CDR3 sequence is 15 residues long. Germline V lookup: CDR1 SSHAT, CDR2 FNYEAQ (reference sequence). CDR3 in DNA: TGTGCTAGCAGCTTAGGCAGGGGGCTCGGAGAAAAACTGTTTTTT. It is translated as CASSLGRGLGEKLFF.

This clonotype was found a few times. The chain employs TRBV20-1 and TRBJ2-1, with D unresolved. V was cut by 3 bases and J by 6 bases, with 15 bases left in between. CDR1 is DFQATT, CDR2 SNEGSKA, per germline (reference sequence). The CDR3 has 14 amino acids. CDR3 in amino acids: CSARPLVGINEQFF. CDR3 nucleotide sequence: TGCAGTGCTAGGCCGTTGGTCGGCATCAATGAGCAGTTCTTC.

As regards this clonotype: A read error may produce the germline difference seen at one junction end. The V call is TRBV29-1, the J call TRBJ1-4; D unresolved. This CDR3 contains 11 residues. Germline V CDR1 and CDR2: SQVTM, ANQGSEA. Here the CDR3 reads CSVEAGEKRFF. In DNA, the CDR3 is TGCAGCGTCGAGGCAGGTGAAAAACGGTTTTTT.

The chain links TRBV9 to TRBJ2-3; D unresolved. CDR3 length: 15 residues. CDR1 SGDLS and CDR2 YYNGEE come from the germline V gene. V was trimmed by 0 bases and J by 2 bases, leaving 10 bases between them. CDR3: CASSVESLYTDTQYF. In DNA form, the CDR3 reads TGTGCCAGCAGCGTAGAGTCCCTCTACACAGATACGCAGTATTTT.

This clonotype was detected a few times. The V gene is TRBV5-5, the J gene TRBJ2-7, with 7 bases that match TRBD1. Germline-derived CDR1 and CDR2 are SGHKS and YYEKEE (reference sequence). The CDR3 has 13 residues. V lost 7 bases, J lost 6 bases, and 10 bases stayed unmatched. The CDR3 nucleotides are TGTGCCAGCCTGCCCGGACAGGCTTCCGAGCAGTACTTC. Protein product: CASLPGQASEQYF.

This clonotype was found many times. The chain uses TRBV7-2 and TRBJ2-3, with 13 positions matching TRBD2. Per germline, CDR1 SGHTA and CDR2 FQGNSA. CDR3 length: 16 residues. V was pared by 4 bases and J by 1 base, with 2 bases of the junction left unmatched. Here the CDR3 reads CASSSGLAGGTDTQYF. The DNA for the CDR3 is TGTGCCAGCAGCTCTGGACTAGCGGGGGGCACAGATACGCAGTATTTT.

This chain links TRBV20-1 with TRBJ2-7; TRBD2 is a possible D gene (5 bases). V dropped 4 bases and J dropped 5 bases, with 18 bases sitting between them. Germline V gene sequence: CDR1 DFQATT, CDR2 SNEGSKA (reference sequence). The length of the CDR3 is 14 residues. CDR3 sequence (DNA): TGCAGTGCTATTTCCCAGTGGGGAGTCGACGAGCAGTACTTC. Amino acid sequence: CSAISQWGVDEQYF.

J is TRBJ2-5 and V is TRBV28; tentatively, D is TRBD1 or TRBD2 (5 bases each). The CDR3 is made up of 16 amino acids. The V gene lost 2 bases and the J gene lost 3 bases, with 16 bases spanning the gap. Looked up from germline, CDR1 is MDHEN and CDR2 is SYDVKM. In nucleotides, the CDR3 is TGTGCCAGCAGTTTAAAGTTGGGGACGGACGAAGAGACCCAGTACTTC. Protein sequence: CASSLKLGTDEETQYF.

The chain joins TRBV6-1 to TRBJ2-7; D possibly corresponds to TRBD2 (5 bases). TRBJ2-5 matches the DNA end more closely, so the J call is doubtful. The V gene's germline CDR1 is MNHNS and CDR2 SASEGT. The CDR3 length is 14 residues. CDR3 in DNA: TGTGCCAGCAGGGAGCGACCGGAGCGGGAGACCCAGTACTTC. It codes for CASRERPERETQYF.

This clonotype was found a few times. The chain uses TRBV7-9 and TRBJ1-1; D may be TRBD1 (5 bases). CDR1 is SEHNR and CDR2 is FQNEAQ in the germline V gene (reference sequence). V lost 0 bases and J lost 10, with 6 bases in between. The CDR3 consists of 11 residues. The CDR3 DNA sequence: TGTGCCAGCAGCTTAGCAGGGGTAGCTTTCTTT. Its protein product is CASSLAGVAFF. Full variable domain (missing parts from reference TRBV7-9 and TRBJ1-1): DTGVSQNPRHKITKRGQNVTFRCDPISEHNRLYWYRQTLGQGPEFLTYFQNEAQLEKSRLLSDRFSAERPKGSFSTLEIQRTEQGDSAMYLCASSLAGVAFFGQGTRLTVV.

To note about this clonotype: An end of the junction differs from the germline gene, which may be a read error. In nucleotides, the CDR3 is TGCGGCGTTGATTTGGACACCAGGGAGACCCAGTACTTC. Amino acids: CGVDLDTRETQYF. The gene calls are TRBV29-1 and TRBJ2-5; maybe TRBD1 (5 bases). This CDR3 is built from 13 residues. Germline V gene lookup returns CDR1 SQVTM and CDR2 ANQGSEA. The full variable domain, its missing parts supplied by reference TRBV29-1 and TRBJ2-5, is SAVISQKPSRDICQRGTSLTIQCQVDSQVTMMFWYRQQPGQSLTLIATANQGSEATYESGFVIDKFPISRPNLTFSTLTVSNMSPEDSSIYLCGVDLDTRETQYFGPGTRLLVL.